This T cell receptor (beta chain) was sequenced for a study of blood T cell repertoires in COVID-19 (dated by TCRdb to 2018 to 2021). Notes on the research overall: The collaborator samples originated in the United States, Italy and Spain and spanned the acute and convalescent phases of COVID-19. The material from the prospective study consisted of cDNA or gDNA derived from T cells, B-cell-depleted T cells, or PBMCs. Deeply sampled blood TCRbeta repertoires from subjects exposed to, actively infected with, or recovered from COVID-19 were included in the dataset. A freely available public database, intended as a resource for researchers studying the immune response to SARS-CoV-2, is where the repertoires were released. The samples were drawn from two sources: the first 160 participants of the ongoing ImmuneRACE study, and 1,000 to 1,500 subjects contributed by 6 global collaborators. Nearly every sample came with metadata listing a de-identified subject ID, COVID-19 status, age in years and sex. HLA class I and class II types, where available, came from metadata supplied by the sample provider rather than from assay-based typing. What the study reported, not specific to this receptor: The amount of clinical and demographic metadata varied by source and participant and was provided uncurated.

Comment on this clone: Its antigen specificity is not known. There are no base qualities to consult, and no much larger clone falls within one base.

The immunoSEQ Assay, a bias-controlled multiplex PCR, was used to amplify TCRbeta CDR3 regions from genomic DNA. For the original study's pipeline: Nucleated cell counts per sample were estimated from amplification of reference gene primers within the assay. Sequence reads were collapsed and filtered to measure the absolute abundance of every unique TCRbeta CDR3 rearrangement. For each sample, productive Simpson clonality was calculated by taking the square root of Simpson's diversity index across productive rearrangements. Imported from immuneACCESS, the table was reduced by TCRdb to in-frame sequences with V and J called. These copies leave out some clones; in studies compared against another copy, an unresolved V gene accounts for under half, and the cause of the remainder is not known. The V and J calls and clone size were taken over from that table, and D and trimming were inferred from the DNA. The sample table shows about 280,000 clones, and approximately 88% are seen once. The biggest ten clones account for approximately 0.94% of the sample.

V is cut by 3 bases and J by 9 bases, and the space between the germline ends is 21 bases. Its CDR3 holds 16 amino acids, cysteine through phenylalanine. Only the CDR3 part of the read is kept: 48 bases, read in frame from the first base. CDR1 ENHRY and CDR2 SYGVKD were looked up in the germline V gene. Another Seattle source contributed samples from volunteer blood donors who had recovered from COVID-19. Each collaborating institution followed its own protocols to collect whole blood in K2EDTA tubes. For TCRbeta analysis, collaborator samples were shipped as frozen whole blood, as isolated PBMCs, or as DNA extracted from either sample type.

Sequencing was carried out using peripheral blood. The sequence came from a woman between 35 and 50 years old who had recovered from COVID-19. The chain is encoded by TRBV10-3 joined to TRBJ2-1; the D gene is perhaps TRBD2, from 6 matching bases. CDR3 loop: CAISDLVGGLGSEQFF. The nucleotide sequence reads as follows: TGTGCCATCAGTGACCTCGTAGGAGGGCTAGGGAGTGAGCAGTTCTTC.